This T cell receptor beta chain was sequenced during a study of vaccination and CD4 T cells after COVID-19. At the Johns Hopkins FTIC core, DNA taken from cultured CD4+ T cells was sequenced by way of the Oncomine TCR Beta short-read assay. Each CDR3 protein is one row after TCRdb ran MiXCR on the PCR reads. The sample contains some 15,000 distinct CDR3 sequences, about 32% of which appear only once. Concerning this clonotype: Its cognate antigen is unknown. An end of the junction does not agree with germline; a read error may underlie this.

Treatment given: roughly ten-day PBMC culture with coronavirus spike peptide pools or control peptides (ViraFEST assay). Both day 3 and day 7 involved replacing half of the medium with fresh IL-2 medium. The material sequenced was cultured CD4+ T cells from blood. The sequence came from a human donor with COVID-19.

In DNA form, the CDR3 reads TGTGCCACCGGCAGAACTCAGGGGTATGGCTACACCTTC. Translated: CATGRTQGYGYTF. V usage is TRBV15 and J usage is TRBJ1-2, with a tentative D call TRBD1 (6 bases). Germline V CDR1 and CDR2: LNHNV, YYDKDF (reference sequence). There are 13 residues in the CDR3.